This TCR beta chain was found in a study of Ad26.COV2.S vaccination and SARS-CoV-2 variants. Looking at the study overall: Within the COV1001 Ad26.COV2.S trial arm, the donor was enrolled. Participants got Ad26.COV2.S intramuscularly, once or twice 56 days apart.

Treatment specified: some 19 received Ad26.COV2.S at low or high dose, single or two shots; about 5 received placebo; per-sample allocation not given. Day 63 following the first vaccine or placebo injection was when the samples were taken. Some clones are missing from TCRdb's copy, which holds only in-frame ones; the method was immunoSEQ multiplex PCR. The repertoire holds approximately 240,000 clones, with 85% to 90% as singletons. The CDR3 consists of 13 residues. V shed 3 bases and J shed 4 bases, with 10 bases lying between them. CDR1 SGDLS and CDR2 YYNGEE come from the germline V gene. Sequencing used peripheral blood, obtained in a trial of Ad26.COV2.S vaccine versus placebo. The receptor was isolated from a person between 18 and 65 years old who received the Ad26.COV2.S COVID-19 vaccine or a placebo. The chain recombines TRBV9 with TRBJ1-2; D is unresolved. This CDR3 reads CASSAPGSYGYTF. For the CDR3, the DNA is TGTGCCAGCAGCGCCCCCGGGAGCTATGGCTACACCTTC.